The entry that follows covers one T cell receptor beta chain sequence. Its specific antigen is unknown. No clone much larger than this one lies a single base away; base qualities are absent. This sample is drawn from a study of blood T cell repertoires in COVID-19 (dated by TCRdb to about 2020). At the level of the whole study: The collaborator samples originated in the United States, Italy and Spain and spanned the acute and convalescent phases of COVID-19. The prospective study material was composed of cDNA or gDNA derived from T cells, B-cell-depleted T cells, or PBMCs. Subjects who had been exposed to COVID-19, were actively infected with it, or had recovered from it provided the deeply sampled blood TCRbeta repertoires that made up the dataset. The repertoires were released in a freely available public database intended as a resource for research on the immune response to SARS-CoV-2. The samples were drawn from the first 160 participants of the ongoing ImmuneRACE study and from some 1,300 subjects provided by 6 global collaborators. Nearly every sample came with metadata listing a de-identified subject ID, COVID-19 status, age in years and sex. Where available, HLA class I and class II types were obtained from metadata supplied by the sample provider rather than from assay-based typing.

The immunoSEQ Assay, a bias-controlled multiplex PCR, was used to amplify TCRbeta CDR3 regions from genomic DNA. The published analysis was carried out like this. The number of nucleated cells in each sample was estimated from the amplification of reference gene primers within the assay. Sequence reads were collapsed and filtered to measure the absolute abundance of every unique TCRbeta CDR3 rearrangement. For each sample, productive Simpson clonality was calculated by taking the square root of Simpson's diversity index across productive rearrangements. The table was pulled from immuneACCESS by TCRdb, which kept in-frame rearrangements only. Such tables lose some clones; where checked, under half of the loss comes from unresolved V genes, and the rest has no known cause. V, J and clone size reflect that table, while D and trimming were determined from the DNA. The sample table records 95,000 to 150,000 clones; over 80% of these occur just once. 30% of the sample goes to the ten largest clones.

Summary of the overall study and its limitations: How much clinical and demographic metadata was included differed by source and by participant, and the metadata was provided uncurated.

Whole blood was collected in K2EDTA tubes by collaborating institutions according to the institutions' own protocols. For TCRbeta analysis, collaborators shipped samples as frozen whole blood, isolated PBMCs, or DNA extracted from either of those sample types. V gives up 2 bases and J gives up 6 bases, and the segment between their germline ends measures 9 bases. The CDR3, from cysteine to phenylalanine, totals 13 residues. Here the CDR3 DNA is all that survives: 39 bases in frame from base 1. Via the germline V gene, CDR1 is SNHLY and CDR2 FYNNEI. The V and J genes are TRBV2 and TRBJ2-3; TRBD1 is a possible D gene, resting on 6 matching bases. The specimen sequenced was peripheral blood. The source is a woman between 70 and 85 years old with acute or convalescent COVID-19. The DNA sequence is as follows: TGTGCCAGCAGTGAACAGGGGTTGGATACGCAGTATTTT. This sequence encodes CASSEQGLDTQYF. Reference TRBV2 and TRBJ2-3 genes cover what lies past the CDR3, so the full variable domain is EPEVTQTPSHQVTQMGQEVILRCVPISNHLYFYWYRQILGQKVEFLVSFYNNEISEKSEIFDDQFSVERPDGSNFTLKIRSTKLEDSAMYFCASSEQGLDTQYFGPGTRLTVL.